This T cell receptor (beta chain) was retrieved from a study of blood T cell repertoires in COVID-19. Whole-study context: Researchers got acute and convalescent COVID-19 samples from the United States, Italy and Spain. Sources were T cells, B-cell-depleted T cells, or PBMCs; the material itself was cDNA or gDNA.

Authors' data handling: Nucleated cell counts were estimated from reference gene primer amplification. Sequenced by immunoSEQ multiplex PCR; TCRdb stores in-frame clones only, minus some. Clonal size and the V and J genes are those of that table, whereas D and trimming came from the DNA. The sample carries 340,000 or so clones, 87% recorded once. Germline CDR1 and CDR2: LNHDA and SQIVND (reference sequence). The CDR3 loop spans 15 amino acids. The V and J ends lost 8 bases and 0 bases respectively, with 14 bases between them. The source of this sequence is a man in his fifties or sixties with active or convalescent COVID-19. The sample consisted of peripheral blood. J is TRBJ1-5 and V is TRBV19, with a possible D match to TRBD1 (6 bases). Here the CDR3 DNA reads TGTGCCAGTGGCGAACAGGGCTATAGCAATCAGCCCCAGCATTTT. Amino acids: CASGEQGYSNQPQHF.